Presented here are 29 T cell receptor beta chains from one specimen sequenced in a study of blood T cell repertoires in COVID-19. This table comes from immunoSEQ multiplex PCR, and its TCRdb copy is limited to in-frame clones, with some not included. Of roughly 100,000 clones in the sample, about 88% were seen once. The sequencing sample was made of peripheral blood. The receptors derive from a woman aged 80 or older with acute or convalescent COVID-19.

The chain couples TRBV7-9 to TRBJ1-4; 8 bases are a match to TRBD1. With 1 base clipped from V and 8 bases from J, the junction kept 9 bases outside the gene matches. The CDR3 extends over 16 amino acids. CDR1 is SEHNR and CDR2 is FQNEAQ in the germline V gene (reference sequence). The CDR3 DNA follows: TGTGCCAGCAGCTTAGTCCCCAGGGGGCAACGAGAAAAACTGTTTTTT. This sequence encodes CASSLVPRGQREKLFF.

This clone came up once. The CDR3 DNA sequence: TGTGCCAGCAGTATTAGGGAGGATTCACCCCTCCACTTT. Its protein is CASSIREDSPLHF. The chain joins TRBV12-3 or TRBV12-4 to TRBJ1-6; unclear D gene. Trimming took off 5 bases at V and 8 bases at J, with 10 bases between the two ends. This CDR3 comprises 13 residues.

This clone was detected once. The gene calls are TRBV7-9 and TRBJ1-4; a possible D gene is TRBD1 (6 bases). V gave up 5 bases and J gave up 3 bases, with 10 bases separating them. The CDR3 is 14 residues long. Germline assignment: CDR1 SEHNR and CDR2 FQNEAQ (reference sequence). CDR3 DNA sequence: TGTGCCAGCAGCACAGGGTCATCTAATGAAAAACTGTTTTTT. It is translated as CASSTGSSNEKLFF.

J is TRBJ2-5 and V is TRBV11-2; 11 nucleotides line up with TRBD2. CDR3 length: 17 residues. The V gene end was trimmed by 2 bases and the J gene end by 5 bases; junction bases not matched to a gene: 10. Germline V gene lookup returns CDR1 SGHAT and CDR2 FQNNGV. CDR3 sequence reads: CASSLRGSGGAGETQYF. The CDR3 bases are TGTGCCAGCAGCTTACGTGGTAGCGGGGGGGCAGGGGAGACCCAGTACTTC.

The V gene is TRBV4-2, the J gene TRBJ2-3, with 10 bases fitting TRBD1. There are 15 residues in the CDR3. CDR1 is LGHNA, CDR2 YNFKEQ, per germline. V lost 1 base, J lost 4 bases, and 2 bases stayed unmatched. For the CDR3, the DNA is TGTGCCAGCAGCCAAGGTGGGACAGGGGCAGATACGCAGTATTTT. Encoded protein: CASSQGGTGADTQYF.

V and J are TRBV5-1 and TRBJ1-6, with TRBD1 matching over 7 bases. Germline CDR1 reads SGHRS; CDR2 reads YFSETQ. This CDR3 contains 18 residues. With V trimmed by 0 bases and J by 0 bases, 6 bases remained unmatched. CDR3 amino acids: CASSLGTGLSSYNSPLHF. The CDR3 DNA sequence: TGCGCCAGCAGCTTGGGGACAGGACTGAGCTCCTATAATTCACCCCTCCACTTT.

The genes are TRBV7-2 and TRBJ2-7, with D perhaps matching TRBD2 (6 bases). The CDR3 consists of 18 residues. Germline V CDR1 and CDR2: SGHTA, FQGNSA. Trimming shortened V by 2 bases and J by 7 bases, and 27 bases separated the two germline ends. CDR3 DNA: TGTGCCAGCAGCTTATCCGGAAGCGGCGGGACGACCCCTAGAGAGCAGTACTTC. Amino acids: CASSLSGSGGTTPREQYF.

The rearrangement uses TRBV7-3 and TRBJ1-2; 7 bases are shared with TRBD1. Unmatched junction bases numbered 5, after V lost 0 bases and J lost 4 bases. The CDR3 extends over 15 amino acids. CDR1 and CDR2 (germline): SGHTA, FQGTGA. This CDR3 is CASSLTGGQSYGYTF. The CDR3 DNA reads TGTGCCAGCAGCTTAACGGGGGGACAGTCCTATGGCTACACCTTC. The full variable domain, its missing parts supplied by reference TRBV7-3 and TRBJ1-2, is GAGVSQTPSNKVTEKGKYVELRCDPISGHTALYWYRQSLGQGPEFLIYFQGTGAADDSGLPNDRFFAVRPEGSVSTLKIQRTERGDSAVYLCASSLTGGQSYGYTFGSGTRLTVV.

The chain joins TRBV11-3 to TRBJ2-7; 9 nucleotides line up with TRBD1. Losses at the gene ends were 1 base for V and 2 bases for J; bases not matched to a gene: 3. This CDR3 comprises 15 residues. Germline V gives CDR1 SGHNT, CDR2 YENEEA. This CDR3 reads CASSLGQGDPYEQYF. CDR3 DNA: TGTGCCAGCAGCTTAGGACAGGGGGACCCCTACGAGCAGTACTTC.

In this sample, this clone turned up once. This chain joins TRBV12-2 and TRBJ1-6; no check of the table's D call, TRBD1, against the DNA was made. TRBV12-2 represents a pseudogene. The CDR3 runs 17 residues. CDR3 in amino acids: CASRLGDSLFYNSPLHF. CDR3 nucleotides: TGTGCAAGTCGCCTGGGGGACAGTCTGTTCTATAATTCACCCCTCCACTTT.

This chain uses TRBV4-2 with TRBJ2-1; 12 positions agree with TRBD2. The CDR3 totals 17 residues. Germline assignment: CDR1 LGHNA and CDR2 YNFKEQ. Unmatched junction bases numbered 6, after V lost 4 bases and J lost 2 bases. Here the CDR3 reads CASSPYTSGGTYNEQFF. CDR3 in DNA: TGTGCCAGCAGCCCATACACTAGCGGGGGGACCTACAATGAGCAGTTCTTC.

V is TRBV10-3 and J is TRBJ2-7, with D possibly being TRBD1 (5 bases). Trimming took 4 bases from V and 4 from J, leaving 8 bases between them. The germline V gene has CDR1 ENHRY and CDR2 SYGVKD. The CDR3 is 12 residues long. CDR3 sequence: CAISGTRYEQYF. Written as DNA, the CDR3 is TGTGCCATCAGTGGGACAAGATACGAGCAGTACTTC.

The CDR3 nucleotides read TGTGCCAGCAGTTCCCGCGGGGCGACTAGCGGGAATTCCTACGAGCAGTACTTC. Amino acid sequence: CASSSRGATSGNSYEQYF. The genes are TRBV7-2 and TRBJ2-7; 11 positions agree with TRBD2. The CDR3 length is 18 residues. V lost 6 bases to trimming and J lost 1 base; unmatched junction nucleotides: 14. The V gene's germline CDR1 is SGHTA and CDR2 FQGNSA.

V is TRBV6-5 and J is TRBJ1-2; 9 bases map to TRBD1. The germline V gene has CDR1 MNHEY and CDR2 SVGAGI. With V trimmed by 4 bases and J by 6 bases, 3 bases remained unmatched. This CDR3 is 13 amino acids long. CDR3 nucleotides: TGTGCCAGCAGTTCGACAGGGGGGCATGGCTACACCTTC. This sequence encodes CASSSTGGHGYTF.

V and J are TRBV13 and TRBJ2-1; 7 positions agree with TRBD2. CDR1 and CDR2 from the germline V gene are PRHDT and FYEKMQ (reference sequence). The trim removed 1 base at V and 4 bases at J, leaving 1 base unmatched. This CDR3 is built from 14 residues. CDR3 sequence reads: CASSLAGGYNEQFF. The CDR3 nucleotides read TGTGCCAGCAGCTTAGCGGGGGGTTACAATGAGCAGTTCTTC. Full variable domain (remainder filled in from reference TRBV13 and TRBJ2-1): AAGVIQSPRHLIKEKRETATLKCYPIPRHDTVYWYQQGPGQDPQFLISFYEKMQSDKGSIPDRFSAQQFSDYHSELNMSSLELGDSALYFCASSLAGGYNEQFFGPGTRLTVL.

The J gene is TRBJ1-3, the V gene TRBV4-1; TRBD1 matches 9 bases. V lost 2 bases to trimming and J lost 0 bases; unmatched junction nucleotides: 11. Germline values: CDR1 MGHRA, CDR2 YSYEKL. The CDR3 is 19 amino acids. CDR3 in amino acids: CASSQHTGGNPLSGNTIYF. The CDR3 DNA is TGCGCCAGCAGCCAACACACAGGGGGCAACCCGCTCTCTGGAAACACCATATATTTT.

V gene TRBV11-2 combines with J gene TRBJ1-4; a possible D gene is TRBD1 (5 bases). The V gene's germline CDR1 is SGHAT and CDR2 FQNNGV. Trimming removed 2 bases from V and 5 bases from J, with 9 bases in between. CDR3 size: 14 residues. CDR3 loop: CASSLSAGNEKLFF. The CDR3 DNA reads as TGTGCCAGCAGCTTATCGGCAGGGAATGAAAAACTGTTTTTT. The variable domain in full, completed from reference TRBV11-2 and TRBJ1-4, reads EAGVAQSPRYKIIEKRQSVAFWCNPISGHATLYWYQQILGQGPKLLIQFQNNGVVDDSQLPKDRFSAERLKGVDSTLKIQPAKLEDSAVYLCASSLSAGNEKLFFGSGTQLSVL.

The chain couples TRBV12-5 to TRBJ2-3; 7 bases align to TRBD1. This CDR3 spans 16 amino acids. Unmatched junction bases numbered 8, after V lost 5 bases and J lost 0 bases. Germline-derived CDR1 and CDR2 are LGHNT and FRNRAP. CDR3 DNA: TGTGCTAGTGGTGCACAGGGGACCTCTAGCACAGATACGCAGTATTTT. Its translation is CASGAQGTSSTDTQYF.

In DNA form, the CDR3 reads TGTGCCAGCTCACGCACAATTATGAACACTGAAGCTTTCTTT. The encoded protein is CASSRTIMNTEAFF. V gene TRBV18 combines with J gene TRBJ1-1, with D hard to call. The V end was cut by 4 bases, the J end by 0 bases, with 9 bases between. Germline CDR1 reads KGHSH; CDR2 reads LQKENI. The CDR3 has 14 amino acids.

The chain recombines TRBV3-1 (or the pseudogene TRBV3-2) with TRBJ2-1; 10 positions match TRBD1. Looked up from germline, CDR1 is LGHDT and CDR2 is YNNKEL (reference sequence). The CDR3 length is 14 residues. The trim removed 3 bases at V and 8 bases at J, leaving 4 bases unmatched. The CDR3 here is CASSQGQGWYEQFF. The CDR3 bases are TGTGCCAGCAGCCAGGGACAGGGGTGGTATGAGCAGTTCTTC.

In the case of this clone: Sequence at one end of the junction differs from germline and may be a read error. The chain is built from TRBV6-5 and TRBJ2-4; D possibly corresponds to TRBD2 (7 bases). CDR1 is MNHEY and CDR2 is SVGAGI in the germline V gene. The CDR3 runs to 14 residues. In DNA, the CDR3 is TGTGCCAGCAGCCGGAGGGAGGGTTGGGACATTCAGTACTTT. Protein sequence: CASSRREGWDIQYF.

This clone was seen more than once but under ten times. The gene calls are TRBV7-9 and TRBJ1-6; 7 positions agree with TRBD1. V was pared by 5 bases and J by 5 bases, with 6 bases of the junction left unmatched. The CDR3 consists of 15 residues. The germline V gene has CDR1 SEHNR and CDR2 FQNEAQ (reference sequence). The CDR3 protein is CASSETGIHNSPLHF. CDR3 DNA: TGTGCCAGCAGCGAGACAGGGATCCATAATTCACCCCTCCACTTT.

The CDR3 DNA reads TGTGCCAGCAGCCTAACAGGGCAAAACACTGAAGCTTTCTTT. This gives the protein CASSLTGQNTEAFF. This chain links TRBV7-2 with TRBJ1-1; D is perhaps TRBD1 (6 bases). The CDR3 covers 14 residues. The V gene's germline CDR1 is SGHTA and CDR2 FQGNSA. Trimming left V 5 bases short and J 2 bases short, with 12 bases between.

This chain joins TRBV7-2 and TRBJ1-2; D possibly corresponds to TRBD1 (6 bases). CDR3 length equals 17 residues. Trimming cost V 2 bases and J 2 bases, with 18 bases left between them. Germline CDR1 and CDR2: SGHTA and FQGNSA. The CDR3 loop is CASSLPPQGRFNYGYTF. The DNA for the CDR3 is TGTGCCAGCAGCTTACCCCCACAGGGAAGGTTCAACTATGGCTACACCTTC. Full variable domain (rest looked up from reference TRBV7-2 and TRBJ1-2): GAGVSQSPSNKVTEKGKDVELRCDPISGHTALYWYRQSLGQGLEFLIYFQGNSAPDKSGLPSDRFSAERTGGSVSTLTIQRTQQEDSAVYLCASSLPPQGRFNYGYTFGSGTRLTVV.

The gene calls are TRBV5-1 and TRBJ2-7, with a tentative D call TRBD2 (7 bases). Germline assignment: CDR1 SGHRS and CDR2 YFSETQ. V dropped 6 bases and J dropped 3 bases, with 10 bases sitting between them. The CDR3 runs 12 residues. The CDR3 nucleotides read TGCGCCAGCAAGGGGGGGGGCTACGAGCAGTACTTC. Its protein is CASKGGGYEQYF.

The chain has TRBV6-5 and TRBJ1-1; 9 bases are a match to TRBD1. J was trimmed by 5 bases and V by 0 bases; bases with no gene match: 4. The CDR3 is 15 amino acids. Germline V gene lookup returns CDR1 MNHEY and CDR2 SVGAGI. The CDR3 sequence is CASSYSGTGKTEAFF. The CDR3 DNA follows: TGTGCCAGCAGTTACTCGGGGACAGGGAAGACTGAAGCTTTCTTT.

CDR3 sequence (DNA): TGTGCCAGCAGCGCCAGGGGGCAGCGGGGTTCTAGCACAGATACGCAGTATTTT. This codes for CASSARGQRGSSTDTQYF. The chain uses TRBV9 and TRBJ2-3, with D perhaps TRBD1 (8 bases). The CDR3 has 18 residues. V was pared by 3 bases and J by 0 bases, with 20 bases between. From germline, CDR1 is SGDLS and CDR2 YYNGEE.

The chain recombines TRBV25-1 with TRBJ1-2; D ambiguous. Trimming took 1 base from V and 2 from J, leaving 8 bases between them. Germline CDR1 MGHDK, CDR2 SYGVNS. The CDR3 length is 14 residues. This CDR3 reads CASSEFVRNYGYTF. In DNA form, the CDR3 reads TGTGCCAGCAGTGAATTTGTCAGAAACTATGGCTACACCTTC.

The chain is built from TRBV19 and TRBJ1-6, with D unclear. The germline V gene has CDR1 LNHDA and CDR2 SQIVND (reference sequence). V lost 4 bases and J 0 bases, leaving 13 bases between the germline ends. The CDR3 has 17 residues. CDR3 loop: CASSTQRMSSYNSPLHF. The CDR3 DNA reads as TGTGCCAGTAGTACCCAGAGGATGAGCTCCTATAATTCACCCCTCCACTTT.